Sequencing of this TCR beta chain was carried out in a study of blood T cell repertoires in COVID-19. Study-level information: From the United States, Italy and Spain came samples of acute and convalescent COVID-19.

In the authors' methods: Reference gene primer amplification yielded estimated nucleated cell counts. The data were produced by immunoSEQ multiplex PCR, yet TCRdb's version contains in-frame clones alone and is incomplete. V, J and clone size were drawn from that table, and D and trimming were deduced from the DNA. Found here are approximately 90,000 clones, over 80% of them singletons; the top ten hold approximately 34%. Sequencing was carried out using peripheral blood. The source is a woman aged 80 or over with active or convalescent COVID-19.

The CDR3 region is CASSNRDNGHHTEAFF. The CDR3 bases are TGTGCCAGCAGTAACCGGGACAACGGACATCACACTGAAGCTTTCTTT. V is TRBV2 and J is TRBJ1-1, with D perhaps TRBD1 (6 bases). Germline CDR1 reads SNHLY; CDR2 reads FYNNEI. Trimming stripped 5 bases from V and 3 bases from J, with 19 bases between. The length of the CDR3 is 16 residues.